This TCR beta chain was sequenced in a study of CD8 T cells in ankylosing spondylitis. With regard to this clonotype: What it recognizes is unknown.

Each TCR beta library was made by quantitative 5'-RACE that incorporated molecular barcodes. TCRdb re-called the 5' RACE reads through MiXCR, storing one row per CDR3 protein. The table records 350,000 to 550,000 distinct CDR3 sequences, roughly 25% of them present only once. Study results and caveats: Matched synovial fluid from ankylosing spondylitis patients was reported to be enriched for disease-linked clones. Eight highly homologous variants made up a TCR beta motif, and this motif appeared characteristic of ankylosing spondylitis blood. Several of the motif variants were reported before in synovial fluid and blood from reactive arthritis. Disease-linked clones bore a CD8+ phenotype and were relatively rare in peripheral blood.

V was shortened by 6 bases and J by 0 bases, with 24 bases between the two germline ends. CDR3 length equals 17 residues. Germline V gene data show CDR1 as DFQATT and CDR2 as SNEGSKA (reference sequence). The chain has TRBV20-1 and TRBJ2-7; D might be TRBD1 (7 bases). Sequences were obtained from blood, either unsorted or a sorted T cell fraction (not recorded which). This receptor was identified in a male donor with ankylosing spondylitis. Here the CDR3 DNA reads TGCAGTGCCCTAAGCGACAGGGAGGAATGGACCTCCTACGAGCAGTACTTC. Translated: CSALSDREEWTSYEQYF.